The TCR beta chain under discussion was sequenced for a study of cytomegalovirus exposure and HLA in healthy donors. Points from the study as a whole: Information on immune exposure was restricted to one variable (CMV serostatus). Associated with cytomegalovirus, according to the listing, were 150 to 200 TCR beta chains.

The PCR ran on 60 Vbeta and 13 Jbeta primers. Clones were sequenced by immunoSEQ multiplex PCR, and TCRdb holds only the in-frame ones, with some missing. The table lists 150,000 to 200,000 clones, almost 75% of them singletons, with under 7% in the top ten. Remarks on this clone: Its antigen is unidentified.

The source material was PBMCs. The receptor was isolated from a woman between 18 and 29 years old in good health and CMV-seropositive.

CDR3 sequence (DNA): TGCGCCAGCAGCTTGGCCAGCGGGGGGGATACGCAGTATTTT. It codes for CASSLASGGDTQYF. J is TRBJ2-3 and V is TRBV5-1, with 9 bases aligning to TRBD2. V lost 0 bases to trimming and J lost 6 bases; unmatched junction nucleotides: 2. Germline loops: CDR1 SGHRS, CDR2 YFSETQ. The length of the CDR3 is 14 residues.